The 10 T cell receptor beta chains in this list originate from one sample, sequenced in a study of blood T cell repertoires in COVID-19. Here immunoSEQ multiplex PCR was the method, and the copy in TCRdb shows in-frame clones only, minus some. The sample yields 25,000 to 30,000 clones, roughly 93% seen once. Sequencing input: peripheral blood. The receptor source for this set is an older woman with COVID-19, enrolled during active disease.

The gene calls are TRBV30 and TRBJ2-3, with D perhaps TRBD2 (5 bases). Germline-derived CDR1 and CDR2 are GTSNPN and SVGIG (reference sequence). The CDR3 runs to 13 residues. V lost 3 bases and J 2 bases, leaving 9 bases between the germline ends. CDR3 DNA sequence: TGTGCCTGGAGGGCGGGCCCCACAGATACGCAGTATTTT. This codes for CAWRAGPTDTQYF.

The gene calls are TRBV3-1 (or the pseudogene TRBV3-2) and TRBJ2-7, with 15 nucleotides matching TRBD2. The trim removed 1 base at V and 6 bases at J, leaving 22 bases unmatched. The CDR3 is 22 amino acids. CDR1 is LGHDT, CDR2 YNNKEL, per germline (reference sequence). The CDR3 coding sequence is TGTGCCAGCAGCCAAGTGGTTCGGACGGAGATAGGACTAGCGGGAGGGCCTTGCGAGCAGTACTTC. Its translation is CASSQVVRTEIGLAGGPCEQYF.

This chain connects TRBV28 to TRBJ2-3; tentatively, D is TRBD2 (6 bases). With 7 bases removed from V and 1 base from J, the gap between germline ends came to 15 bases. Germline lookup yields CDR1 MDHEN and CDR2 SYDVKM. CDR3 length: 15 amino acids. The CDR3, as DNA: TGTGCCAGCAAACCAGCCGGGAGTGGCACAGATACGCAGTATTTT. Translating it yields CASKPAGSGTDTQYF.

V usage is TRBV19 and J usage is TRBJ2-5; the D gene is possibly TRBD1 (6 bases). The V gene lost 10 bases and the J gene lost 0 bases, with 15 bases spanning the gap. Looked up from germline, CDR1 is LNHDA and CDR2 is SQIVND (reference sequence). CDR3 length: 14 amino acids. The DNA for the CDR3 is TGTGCCACCACCGACAGGAACCACCAAGAGACCCAGTACTTC. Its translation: CATTDRNHQETQYF.

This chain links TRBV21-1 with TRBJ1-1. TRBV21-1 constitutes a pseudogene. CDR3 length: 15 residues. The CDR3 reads CASNSTPGMNTEAFF. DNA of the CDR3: TGTGCCAGCAACTCGACACCGGGGATGAACACTGAAGCTTTCTTT.

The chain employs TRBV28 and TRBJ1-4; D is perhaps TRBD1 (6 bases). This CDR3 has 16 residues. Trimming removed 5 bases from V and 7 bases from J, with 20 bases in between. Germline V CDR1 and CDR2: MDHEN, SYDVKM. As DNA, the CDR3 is TGTGCCAGCAGTGTTGCAGGGGAGGGGACGGTTGAAAAACTGTTTTTT. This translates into CASSVAGEGTVEKLFF.

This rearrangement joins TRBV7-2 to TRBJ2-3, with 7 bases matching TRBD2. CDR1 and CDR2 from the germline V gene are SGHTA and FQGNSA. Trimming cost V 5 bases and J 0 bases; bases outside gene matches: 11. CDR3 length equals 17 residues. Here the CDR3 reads CASSRRWASGSTDTQYF. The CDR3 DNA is TGTGCCAGCAGCCGGAGGTGGGCTAGCGGAAGCACAGATACGCAGTATTTT. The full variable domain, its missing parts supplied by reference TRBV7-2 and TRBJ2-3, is GAGVSQSPSNKVTEKGKDVELRCDPISGHTALYWYRQSLGQGLEFLIYFQGNSAPDKSGLPSDRFSAERTGGSVSTLTIQRTQQEDSAVYLCASSRRWASGSTDTQYFGPGTRLTVL.

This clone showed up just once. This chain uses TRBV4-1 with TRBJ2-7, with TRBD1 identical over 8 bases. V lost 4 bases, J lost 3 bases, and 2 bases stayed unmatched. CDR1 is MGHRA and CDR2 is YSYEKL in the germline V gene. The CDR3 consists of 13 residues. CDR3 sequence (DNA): TGCGCCAGCAGCCGGGGACAGGACTACGAGCAGTACTTC. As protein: CASSRGQDYEQYF.

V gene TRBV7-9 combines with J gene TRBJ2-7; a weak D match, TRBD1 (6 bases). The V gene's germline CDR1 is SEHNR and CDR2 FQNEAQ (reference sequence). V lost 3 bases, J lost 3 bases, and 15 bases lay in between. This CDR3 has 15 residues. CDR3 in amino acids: CASSLEFNRDYEQYF. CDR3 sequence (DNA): TGTGCCAGCAGCTTGGAGTTTAACAGGGACTACGAGCAGTACTTC.

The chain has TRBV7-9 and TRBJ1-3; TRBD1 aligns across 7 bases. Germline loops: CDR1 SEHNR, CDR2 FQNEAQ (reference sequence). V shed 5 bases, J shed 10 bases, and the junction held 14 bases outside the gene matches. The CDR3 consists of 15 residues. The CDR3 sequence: CASSERGQPFFTIYF. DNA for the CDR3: TGTGCCAGCAGCGAAAGGGGACAGCCTTTTTTTACCATATATTTT.